The 28 T cell receptor beta chains below were found in one sample sequenced in a study of Tregs in tolerant kidney transplant recipients. Related graft donors supplied nonmyeloablative bone marrow transplants, and mixed chimerism was transient. The method was immunoSEQ multiplex PCR; TCRdb's version includes in-frame clones alone and lacks a portion of them. The sample records around 50,000 clones, roughly nine tenths being singletons. This specimen was CD8+ T cells from blood (PBMCs), taken 24 months after the transplant. Receptor source: a human patient who received a combined kidney and bone marrow transplant. Part of the T cells may come from the graft donor.

This rearrangement joins TRBV9 to TRBJ2-3; 7 nucleotides line up with TRBD2. Germline CDR1 is SGDLS and CDR2 is YYNGEE. The CDR3 has 15 amino acids. Losses at the gene ends were 4 bases for V and 2 bases for J; bases not matched to a gene: 7. This CDR3 reads CASSPRLALTDTQYF. In DNA, the CDR3 is TGTGCCAGCAGCCCGAGACTAGCCCTCACAGATACGCAGTATTTT.

This chain links TRBV9 with TRBJ1-2; no clear D gene. V lost 4 bases to trimming and J lost 8 bases, with 15 bases between them. Germline V lookup: CDR1 SGDLS, CDR2 YYNGEE. The CDR3 extends over 13 amino acids. The CDR3 DNA reads as TGTGCCAGCAGCCCCCCGGGGTTAGGAGGCTACACCTTC. Protein product: CASSPPGLGGYTF. Complete variable domain (other parts from reference TRBV9 and TRBJ1-2): DSGVTQTPKHLITATGQRVTLRCSPRSGDLSVYWYQQSLDQGLQFLIQYYNGEERAKGNILERFSAQQFPDLHSELNLSSLELGDSALYFCASSPPGLGGYTFGSGTRLTVV.

V is TRBV7-6 and J is TRBJ2-7; D possibly corresponds to TRBD1 (6 bases). The CDR3 contains 14 residues. Germline V CDR1 and CDR2: SGHVS, FNYEAQ. Trimming stripped 3 bases from V and 4 bases from J, with 13 bases between. CDR3 in amino acids: CASSFGAGAYEQYF. The CDR3, as DNA: TGTGCCAGCAGCTTCGGGGCAGGGGCATACGAGCAGTACTTC.

DNA of the CDR3: TGTGCCAGCAGTGAATTCGCGGTAGCACTCTACAATGAGCAGTTCTTC. Amino acid sequence: CASSEFAVALYNEQFF. The genes are TRBV6-1 and TRBJ2-1; no clear D. The CDR3 spans 16 residues. V was pared by 2 bases and J by 3 bases, with 14 bases between. The germline CDR1 and CDR2 sequences are MNHNS and SASEGT.

The chain carries TRBV6-5 and TRBJ2-5, with D tentatively TRBD2 (5 bases). Germline CDR1 MNHEY, CDR2 SVGAGI. The CDR3 is made up of 13 amino acids. The V end was cut by 2 bases, the J end by 3 bases, with 7 bases between. Here the CDR3 reads CASSYRDEETQYF. The CDR3 DNA sequence: TGTGCCAGCAGTTACCGGGATGAAGAGACCCAGTACTTC.

The chain combines TRBV27 with TRBJ2-7, with D possibly TRBD1 on 5 matching bases. Germline CDR1 is MNHEY and CDR2 is SMNVEV (reference sequence). Trimming cost V 2 bases and J 5 bases, with 13 bases left between them. This CDR3 contains 14 residues. The CDR3 region has the DNA TGTGCCAGCAGTTTAGGGCAGGGCGGCCACGAGCAGTACTTC. Protein product: CASSLGQGGHEQYF.

The chain couples TRBV11-2 to TRBJ2-7, with D possibly TRBD1 on 6 matching bases. With 1 base removed from V and 6 bases from J, the gap between germline ends came to 7 bases. Per germline, CDR1 SGHAT and CDR2 FQNNGV. This CDR3 contains 12 residues. Here the CDR3 reads CASSLVGGEQYF. In DNA, the CDR3 is TGTGCCAGCAGCTTAGTAGGGGGCGAGCAGTACTTC.

The genes are TRBV6-1 and TRBJ2-7, with no clear D. V gave up 8 bases and J gave up 4 bases, with 15 bases separating them. The CDR3 spans 13 residues. In germline, CDR1 is MNHNS, CDR2 SASEGT. CDR3 region: CASLDAGLYEQYF. The CDR3 DNA sequence: TGTGCCAGCCTCGATGCTGGGCTTTACGAGCAGTACTTC.

This clone appeared a few times. This chain links TRBV2 with TRBJ1-1, with 7 bases lining up with TRBD1. Losses at the gene ends were 0 bases for V and 6 bases for J; bases not matched to a gene: 7. This CDR3 spans 15 amino acids. Per the germline V gene, CDR1 is SNHLY and CDR2 is FYNNEI. For the CDR3, the DNA is TGTGCCAGCAGTGAAGCGACAGGGTTTGACCCTGAAGCTTTCTTT. Translated: CASSEATGFDPEAFF. The variable domain in full, completed from reference TRBV2 and TRBJ1-1, reads EPEVTQTPSHQVTQMGQEVILRCVPISNHLYFYWYRQILGQKVEFLVSFYNNEISEKSEIFDDQFSVERPDGSNFTLKIRSTKLEDSAMYFCASSEATGFDPEAFFGQGTRLTVV.

This clone is a singleton in its sample. The chain carries TRBV7-8 and TRBJ1-2; maybe TRBD1 (5 bases). Germline assignment: CDR1 SGHVS and CDR2 FQNEAQ. The CDR3 has 12 amino acids. The germline V and J ends were trimmed by 5 bases and 8 bases, with 12 bases remaining between them. DNA of the CDR3: TGTGCCAGCAGCCTTAGGGGCGCAGGCTACACCTTC. Translated: CASSLRGAGYTF.

The chain has TRBV7-9 and TRBJ2-7; D gene ambiguous. The germline V gene encodes CDR1 SEHNR and CDR2 FQNEAQ (reference sequence). The CDR3 has 13 residues. V gave up 5 bases and J gave up 3 bases, with 11 bases separating them. CDR3 amino acids: CASSDGPYYEQYF. The CDR3 DNA reads as TGTGCCAGCAGCGATGGGCCCTACTACGAGCAGTACTTC.

This clone showed up just once. V is TRBV21-1 and J is TRBJ1-3. TRBV21-1 represents a pseudogene. The CDR3 is 17 amino acids. CDR3 residues: CASSKERKRSSGNTIYF. The CDR3 DNA reads TGTGCCAGCAGCAAAGAACGTAAGAGATCCTCTGGAAACACCATATATTTT.

This chain links TRBV4-1 with TRBJ1-2; D uncertain. Trimming pared 4 bases from V and 0 bases from J, leaving 15 bases between. The CDR3 is 16 residues long. Germline CDR1 MGHRA, CDR2 YSYEKL. CDR3 nucleotides: TGCGCCAGCAGCCTCAAGCCCGGGGAAACTAACTATGGCTACACCTTC. Its translation: CASSLKPGETNYGYTF.

The rearrangement joins TRBV12-5 to TRBJ1-5; maybe TRBD1 (5 bases). V lost 6 bases, J lost 5 bases, and 8 bases lay in between. In germline, CDR1 is LGHNT, CDR2 FRNRAP. The length of the CDR3 is 12 residues. CDR3 loop: CASGTDHQPQHF. The CDR3 DNA sequence: TGTGCTAGTGGGACAGACCATCAGCCCCAGCATTTT.

In this sample, this clone turned up once. J is TRBJ2-1 and V is TRBV21-1; TRBD1, the D gene given by the table, was not confirmed from the DNA. TRBV21-1 is a known pseudogene. The CDR3 totals 16 residues. The CDR3 coding sequence is TGTGCCGTCAGGGGGCGAGAGGAGCTGAAGAACAATGAGCAGTTCTTC. The encoded protein is CAVRGREELKNNEQFF.

This chain joins TRBV7-9 and TRBJ2-7; weak D call: TRBD1 (5 bases). The CDR3 is made up of 14 amino acids. V lost 5 bases to trimming and J lost 0 bases, with 11 bases between them. Per germline, CDR1 SEHNR and CDR2 FQNEAQ (reference sequence). CDR3 nucleotides: TGTGCCAGCAGCCCCCGACAGATCTCCTACGAGCAGTACTTC. The encoded protein is CASSPRQISYEQYF.

The rearrangement joins TRBV14 to TRBJ1-2; D gene uncertain. CDR1 is SGHDN and CDR2 is FVKESK in the germline V gene. V was cut by 5 bases and J by 9 bases, with 22 bases left in between. This CDR3 region has 15 residues. The CDR3 reads CASSAAGGPERSYTF. CDR3 bases: TGTGCCAGCAGCGCCGCTGGAGGGCCGGAAAGGAGCTACACCTTC.

The CDR3 DNA is TGTGCCAGCAGCCCGACAAGTAGAGGGGGCTCCTACGAGCAGTACTTC. This sequence encodes CASSPTSRGGSYEQYF. V and J are TRBV13 and TRBJ2-7, with D possibly being TRBD1 (6 bases). This CDR3 has 16 amino acids. Germline lookup yields CDR1 PRHDT and CDR2 FYEKMQ (reference sequence). Trimming took off 5 bases at V and 0 bases at J, with 17 bases between the two ends.

The CDR3 sequence is CASSVPSRGGTDTQYF. In nucleotides, the CDR3 is TGTGCCAGCAGCGTACCAAGCAGGGGAGGCACAGATACGCAGTATTTT. This rearrangement joins TRBV9 to TRBJ2-3, with D maybe TRBD1 (6 bases). The CDR3 is made up of 16 amino acids. V lost 1 base, J lost 1 base, and 13 bases lay in between. CDR1 is SGDLS, CDR2 YYNGEE, per germline.

The DNA of the CDR3 is TGCAGCGTTAGTTCCCCGCAGGGAAACATTCAGTACTTC. Amino acid sequence: CSVSSPQGNIQYF. V and J are TRBV29-1 and TRBJ2-4; tentative D call: TRBD1 (5 bases). The CDR3 runs 13 residues. The V gene's germline CDR1 is SQVTM and CDR2 ANQGSEA. V lost 5 bases, J lost 6 bases, and 14 bases lay in between.

The chain carries TRBV15 and TRBJ2-3; possibly TRBD2 for D (5 bases). Germline CDR1 LNHNV, CDR2 YYDKDF (reference sequence). V shed 5 bases and J shed 3 bases, with 12 bases lying between them. This CDR3 is 14 amino acids long. Written as DNA, the CDR3 is TGTGCCACCAGCCCTAAGATAGCGACAGATACGCAGTATTTT. Protein product: CATSPKIATDTQYF.

The chain recombines TRBV5-1 with TRBJ1-1; 8 bases match TRBD1. Unmatched junction bases numbered 5, after V lost 0 bases and J lost 1 base. CDR3 length: 16 amino acids. CDR1 and CDR2 (germline): SGHRS, YFSETQ. The CDR3 DNA follows: TGCGCCAGCAGCTTGGCCGGACAGGGAGGGAACACTGAAGCTTTCTTT. Protein sequence: CASSLAGQGGNTEAFF.

V gene TRBV4-2 combines with J gene TRBJ2-2; no definite D call. Per the germline V gene, CDR1 is LGHNA and CDR2 is YNFKEQ. The V end was cut by 4 bases, the J end by 1 base, with 10 bases between. This CDR3 has 15 residues. CDR3 nucleotide sequence: TGTGCCAGCAGCCGGCGGCAACAGAACACCGGGGAGCTGTTTTTT. Amino acids: CASSRRQQNTGELFF.

This clone was counted a few times. The V and J genes are TRBV5-4 and TRBJ1-3, with D maybe TRBD1 (5 bases). V gave up 2 bases and J gave up 2 bases, with 8 bases separating them. The CDR3 is 14 amino acids. CDR1 and CDR2 (germline): SGHNT, YYREEE (reference sequence). The chain's CDR3 is CASSFGTAGNTIYF. The CDR3, as DNA: TGTGCCAGCAGCTTCGGGACTGCTGGAAACACCATATATTTT.

In this sample, this clone turned up a few times. V and J are TRBV7-9 and TRBJ2-1, with 8 bases fitting TRBD2. The CDR3 loop spans 16 amino acids. V shed 3 bases, J shed 8 bases, and the junction held 12 bases outside the gene matches. Germline V CDR1 and CDR2: SEHNR, FQNEAQ (reference sequence). CDR3 loop: CASSFMTSASFDEQFF. Written as DNA, the CDR3 is TGTGCCAGCAGCTTTATGACTAGCGCATCCTTCGATGAGCAGTTCTTC.

The V call is TRBV9, the J call TRBJ2-7; 9 positions match TRBD1. The CDR3 spans 15 residues. The junction had 6 bases not matched to a gene; V was cut back by 3 bases and J by 2 bases. The germline gives CDR1 SGDLS, CDR2 YYNGEE. CDR3 in amino acids: CASSAWGQGPYEQYF. The CDR3 DNA reads as TGTGCCAGCAGCGCCTGGGGACAGGGCCCCTACGAGCAGTACTTC.

The chain employs TRBV30 and TRBJ1-5, with D perhaps matching TRBD1 (5 bases). Germline V gene data show CDR1 as GTSNPN and CDR2 as SVGIG (reference sequence). V was clipped by 4 bases and J by 6 bases, with 16 bases between them. The CDR3 has 14 residues. The CDR3 is CAWTPTSGVQPQHF. The CDR3 DNA sequence: TGTGCCTGGACCCCGACGTCGGGGGTTCAGCCCCAGCATTTT. Combining the CDR3 with reference TRBV30 and TRBJ1-5 gives the whole variable domain SQTIHQWPATLVQPVGSPLSLECTVEGTSNPNLYWYRQAAGRGLQLLFYSVGIGQISSEVPQNLSASRPQDRQFILSSKKLLLSDSGFYLCAWTPTSGVQPQHFGDGTRLSIL.

The chain joins TRBV6-6 to TRBJ1-5; 7 nucleotides match TRBD1. Germline-derived CDR1 and CDR2 are MNHNY and SVGAGI (reference sequence). Germline trimming cut 2 bases from V and 2 bases from J; bases unmatched to any gene: 0. The CDR3 is 14 residues long. CDR3 protein: CASSYGQGNQPQHF. The DNA of the CDR3 is TGTGCCAGCAGTTACGGACAGGGCAATCAGCCCCAGCATTTT.